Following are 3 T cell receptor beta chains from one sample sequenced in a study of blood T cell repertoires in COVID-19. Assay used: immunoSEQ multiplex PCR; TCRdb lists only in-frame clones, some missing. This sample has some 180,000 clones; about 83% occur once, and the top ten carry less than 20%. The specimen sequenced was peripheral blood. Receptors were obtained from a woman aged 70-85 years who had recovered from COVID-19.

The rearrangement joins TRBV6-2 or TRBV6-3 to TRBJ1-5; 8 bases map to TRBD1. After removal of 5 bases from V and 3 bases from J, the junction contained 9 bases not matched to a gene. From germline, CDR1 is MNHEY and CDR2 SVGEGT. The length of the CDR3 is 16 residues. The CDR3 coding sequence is TGTGCCAGCAGTCCCCGTGGACAGGGAGTCAATCAGCCCCAGCATTTT. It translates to CASSPRGQGVNQPQHF.

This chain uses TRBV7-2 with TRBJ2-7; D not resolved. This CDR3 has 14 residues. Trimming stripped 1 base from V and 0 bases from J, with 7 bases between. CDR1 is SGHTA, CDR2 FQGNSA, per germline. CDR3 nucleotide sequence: TGTGCCAGCAGCTTAGGCCACAGCTCCTACGAGCAGTACTTC. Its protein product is CASSLGHSSYEQYF.

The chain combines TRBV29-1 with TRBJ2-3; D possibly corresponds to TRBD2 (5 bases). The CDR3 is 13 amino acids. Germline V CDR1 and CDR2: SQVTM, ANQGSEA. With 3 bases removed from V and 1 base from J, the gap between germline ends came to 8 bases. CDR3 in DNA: TGCAGCGTTGACTCCGGGGGCACAGATACGCAGTATTTT. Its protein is CSVDSGGTDTQYF.